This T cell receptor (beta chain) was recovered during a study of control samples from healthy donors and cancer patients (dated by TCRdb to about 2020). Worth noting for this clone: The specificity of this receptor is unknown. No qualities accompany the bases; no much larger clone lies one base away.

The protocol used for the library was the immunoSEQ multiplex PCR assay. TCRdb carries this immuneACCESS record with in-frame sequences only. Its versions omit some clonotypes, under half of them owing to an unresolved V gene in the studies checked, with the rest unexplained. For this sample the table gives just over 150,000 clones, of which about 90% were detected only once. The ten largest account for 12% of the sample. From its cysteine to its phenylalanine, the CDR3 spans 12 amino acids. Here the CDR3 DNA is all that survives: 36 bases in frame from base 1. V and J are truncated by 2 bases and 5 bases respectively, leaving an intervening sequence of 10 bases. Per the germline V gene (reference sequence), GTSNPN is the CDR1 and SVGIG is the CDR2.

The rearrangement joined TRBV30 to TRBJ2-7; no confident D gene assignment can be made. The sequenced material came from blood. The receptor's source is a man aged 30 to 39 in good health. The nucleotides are TGTGCCTGGAGTTCTTCTTCTAACGAGCAGTACTTC. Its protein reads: CAWSSSSNEQYF.